The 3 T cell receptor beta chains below come from one sample, sequenced in a study of blood T cell repertoires in COVID-19 (dated by TCRdb to about 2020). Library preparation was by the immunoSEQ multiplex PCR assay. TCRdb retrieved this table from immuneACCESS and kept in-frame rearrangements only. Not all clones are present; in checked studies, unresolved V genes account for under half, and no reason is known for the remainder. The sample includes 95,000 to 110,000 clones, with roughly nine tenths observed a single time. Clones ranked in the top ten supply under 6.5% of the sample. The sequenced sample was peripheral blood. Receptors were obtained from a human donor in a cohort sampled during active COVID-19.

This clone was detected only once. The chain couples TRBV4-2 to TRBJ2-7; tentative D call: TRBD1 (6 bases). Germline V gives CDR1 LGHNA, CDR2 YNFKEQ. Trimming left V 0 bases short and J 6 bases short, with 12 bases between. This CDR3 is built from 14 residues. Here the CDR3 DNA reads TGTGCCAGCAGCCAAGATCTTCACAGGGTCGAGCAGTACTTC. Translation: CASSQDLHRVEQYF.

J is TRBJ2-1 and V is TRBV24-1; 8 nucleotides align to TRBD2. The germline V gene encodes CDR1 KGHDR and CDR2 SFDVKD. The CDR3 contains 15 residues. V shed 4 bases and J 4 bases; nucleotides not matched to a gene: 5. The CDR3 DNA follows: TGTGCCACCAGTGAACCGGGACTAGATTACAATGAGCAGTTCTTC. Protein product: CATSEPGLDYNEQFF.

This chain joins TRBV5-5 and TRBJ1-4, with D uncertain. The germline CDR1 and CDR2 sequences are SGHKS and YYEKEE (reference sequence). CDR3 length: 14 residues. The V and J ends lost 6 bases and 0 bases respectively, with 9 bases between them. CDR3 sequence: CASIPGATNEKLFF. CDR3 coding DNA: TGTGCCAGCATTCCCGGTGCAACTAATGAAAAACTGTTTTTT.